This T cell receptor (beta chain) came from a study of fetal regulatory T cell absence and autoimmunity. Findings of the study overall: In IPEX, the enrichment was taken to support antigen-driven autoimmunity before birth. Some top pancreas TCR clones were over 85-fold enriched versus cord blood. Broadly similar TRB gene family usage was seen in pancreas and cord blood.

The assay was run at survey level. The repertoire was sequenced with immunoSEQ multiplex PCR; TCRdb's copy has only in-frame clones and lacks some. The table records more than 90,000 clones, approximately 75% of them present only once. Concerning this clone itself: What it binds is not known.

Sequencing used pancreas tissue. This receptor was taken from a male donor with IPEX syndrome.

CDR3 in amino acids: CASSYSLGQGADGYTF. As DNA, the CDR3 is TGTGCCAGCAGTTACTCCCTGGGACAGGGGGCCGATGGCTACACCTTC. The V call is TRBV6-5, the J call TRBJ1-2, with 12 nucleotides matching TRBD1. CDR1 is MNHEY and CDR2 is SVGAGI in the germline V gene. The V gene end was trimmed by 0 bases and the J gene end by 6 bases; junction bases not matched to a gene: 5. The CDR3 is 16 residues long.